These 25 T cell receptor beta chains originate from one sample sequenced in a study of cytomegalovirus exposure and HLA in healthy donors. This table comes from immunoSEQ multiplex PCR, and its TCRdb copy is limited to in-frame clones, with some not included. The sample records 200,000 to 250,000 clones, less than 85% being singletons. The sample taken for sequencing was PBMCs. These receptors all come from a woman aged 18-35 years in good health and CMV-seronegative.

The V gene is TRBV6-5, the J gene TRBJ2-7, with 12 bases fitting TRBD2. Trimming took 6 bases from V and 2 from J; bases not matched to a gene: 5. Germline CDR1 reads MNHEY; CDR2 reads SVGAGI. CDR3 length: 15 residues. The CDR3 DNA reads TGTGCCAGCAGCCTTACTAGCGGGGGGCCCTACGAGCAGTACTTC. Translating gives CASSLTSGGPYEQYF.

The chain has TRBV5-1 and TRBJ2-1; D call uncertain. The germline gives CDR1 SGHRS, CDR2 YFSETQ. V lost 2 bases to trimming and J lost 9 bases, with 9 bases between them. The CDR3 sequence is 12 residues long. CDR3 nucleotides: TGCGCCAGCAGCTTAACGGTAGGTGAGCAGTTCTTC. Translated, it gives CASSLTVGEQFF.

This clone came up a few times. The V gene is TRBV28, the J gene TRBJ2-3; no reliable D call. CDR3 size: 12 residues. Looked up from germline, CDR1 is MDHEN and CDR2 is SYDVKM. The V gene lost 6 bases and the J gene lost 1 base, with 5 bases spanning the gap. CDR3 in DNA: TGTGCCAGCAGGCGCGGCACAGATACGCAGTATTTT. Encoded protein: CASRRGTDTQYF.

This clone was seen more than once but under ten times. CDR3 protein: CASSHYGPGGGDGYTF. CDR3 coding DNA: TGTGCCAGCAGCCACTACGGGCCGGGCGGAGGAGATGGCTACACCTTC. The chain has TRBV2 and TRBJ1-2; D gene uncertain. Germline V gene sequence: CDR1 SNHLY, CDR2 FYNNEI. The CDR3 sequence is 16 residues long. V dropped 6 bases and J dropped 6 bases, with 23 bases sitting between them.

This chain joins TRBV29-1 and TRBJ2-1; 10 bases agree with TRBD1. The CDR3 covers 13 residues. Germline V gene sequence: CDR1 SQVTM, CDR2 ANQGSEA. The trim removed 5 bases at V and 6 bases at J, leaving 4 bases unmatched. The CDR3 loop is CSVRGTGVNEQFF. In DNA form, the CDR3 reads TGCAGCGTTCGTGGGACAGGGGTCAATGAGCAGTTCTTC.

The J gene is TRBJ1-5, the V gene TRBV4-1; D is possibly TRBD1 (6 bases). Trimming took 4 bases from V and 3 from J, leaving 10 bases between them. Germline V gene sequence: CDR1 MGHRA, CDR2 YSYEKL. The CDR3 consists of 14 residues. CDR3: CASSPRDTNQPQHF. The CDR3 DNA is TGCGCCAGCAGCCCACGGGACACCAATCAGCCCCAGCATTTT.

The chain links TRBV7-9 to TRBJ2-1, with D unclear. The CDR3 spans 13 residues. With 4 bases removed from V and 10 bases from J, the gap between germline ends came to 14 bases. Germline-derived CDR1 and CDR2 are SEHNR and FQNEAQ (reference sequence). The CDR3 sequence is CASSSHSLEEQFF. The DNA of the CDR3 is TGTGCCAGCAGCTCCCACTCGCTAGAGGAGCAGTTCTTC.

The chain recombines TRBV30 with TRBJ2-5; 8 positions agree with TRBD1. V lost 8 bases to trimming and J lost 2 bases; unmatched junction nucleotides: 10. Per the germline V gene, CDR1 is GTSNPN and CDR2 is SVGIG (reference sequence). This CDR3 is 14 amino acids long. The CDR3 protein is CAQVRQGRQETQYF. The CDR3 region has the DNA TGTGCCCAGGTCCGACAGGGGAGGCAAGAGACCCAGTACTTC.

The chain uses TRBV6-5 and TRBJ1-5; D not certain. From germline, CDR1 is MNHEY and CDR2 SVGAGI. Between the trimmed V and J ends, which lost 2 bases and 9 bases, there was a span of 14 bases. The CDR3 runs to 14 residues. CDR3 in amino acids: CASSYPSASRPQHF. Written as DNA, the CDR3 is TGTGCCAGCAGTTACCCCTCGGCGTCCAGGCCCCAGCATTTT.

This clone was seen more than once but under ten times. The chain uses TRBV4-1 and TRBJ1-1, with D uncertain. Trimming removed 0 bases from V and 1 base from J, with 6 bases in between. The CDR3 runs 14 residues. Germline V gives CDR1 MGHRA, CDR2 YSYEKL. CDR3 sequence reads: CASSQEVRNTEAFF. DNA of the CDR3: TGCGCCAGCAGCCAAGAGGTGAGGAACACTGAAGCTTTCTTT.

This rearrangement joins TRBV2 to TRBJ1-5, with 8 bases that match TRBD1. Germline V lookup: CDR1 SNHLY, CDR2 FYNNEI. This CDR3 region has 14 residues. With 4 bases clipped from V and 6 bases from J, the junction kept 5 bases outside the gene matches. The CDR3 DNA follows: TGTGCCAGCAGTGCCGGACAGGGCCTTCAGCCCCAGCATTTT. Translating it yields CASSAGQGLQPQHF.

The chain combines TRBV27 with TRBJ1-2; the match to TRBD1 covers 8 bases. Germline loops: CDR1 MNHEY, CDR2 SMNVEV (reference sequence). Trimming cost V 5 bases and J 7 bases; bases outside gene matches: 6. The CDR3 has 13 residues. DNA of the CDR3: TGTGCCAGCAGTGATCCGGACAGGGCTGGCTACACCTTC. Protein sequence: CASSDPDRAGYTF.

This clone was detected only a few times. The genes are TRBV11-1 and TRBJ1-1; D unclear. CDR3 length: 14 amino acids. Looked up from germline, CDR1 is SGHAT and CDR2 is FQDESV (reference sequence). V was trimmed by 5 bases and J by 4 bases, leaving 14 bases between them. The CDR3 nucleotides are TGTGCCAGCAGCCGCCGGGGAGGGCGCACTGAAGCTTTCTTT. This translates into CASSRRGGRTEAFF.

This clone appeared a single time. As DNA, the CDR3 is TGTGCCAGCAGCTTAGCTTGGGACAGGAACACTGAAGCTTTCTTT. Amino acids: CASSLAWDRNTEAFF. V and J are TRBV11-1 and TRBJ1-1; 7 bases align to TRBD1. The germline V gene encodes CDR1 SGHAT and CDR2 FQDESV (reference sequence). The CDR3 extends over 15 amino acids. V lost 0 bases, J lost 1 base, and 2 bases stayed unmatched.

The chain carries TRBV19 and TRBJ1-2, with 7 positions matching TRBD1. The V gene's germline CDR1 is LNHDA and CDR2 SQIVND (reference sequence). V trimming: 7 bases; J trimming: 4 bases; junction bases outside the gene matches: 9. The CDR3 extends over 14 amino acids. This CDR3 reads CASTIDRETYGYTF. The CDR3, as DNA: TGTGCCAGTACCATTGACAGGGAAACCTATGGCTACACCTTC.

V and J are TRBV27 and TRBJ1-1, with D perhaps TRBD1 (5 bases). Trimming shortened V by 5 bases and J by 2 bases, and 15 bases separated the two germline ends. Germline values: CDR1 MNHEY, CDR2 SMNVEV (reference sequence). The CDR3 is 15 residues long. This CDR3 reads CASSAVRDGNTEAFF. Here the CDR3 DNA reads TGTGCCAGCAGTGCCGTCCGGGACGGCAACACTGAAGCTTTCTTT.

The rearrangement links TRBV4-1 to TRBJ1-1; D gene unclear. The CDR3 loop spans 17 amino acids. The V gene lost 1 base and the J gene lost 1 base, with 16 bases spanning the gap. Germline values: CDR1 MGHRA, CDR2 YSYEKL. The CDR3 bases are TGCGCCAGCAGCCAAGCACCAGACGTCCTTTGGAACACTGAAGCTTTCTTT. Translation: CASSQAPDVLWNTEAFF.

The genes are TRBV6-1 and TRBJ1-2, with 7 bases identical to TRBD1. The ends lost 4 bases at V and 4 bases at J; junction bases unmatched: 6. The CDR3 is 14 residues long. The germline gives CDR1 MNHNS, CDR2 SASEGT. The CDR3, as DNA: TGTGCCAGCAGTGTTGGGACAGTGGGCTATGGCTACACCTTC. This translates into CASSVGTVGYGYTF.

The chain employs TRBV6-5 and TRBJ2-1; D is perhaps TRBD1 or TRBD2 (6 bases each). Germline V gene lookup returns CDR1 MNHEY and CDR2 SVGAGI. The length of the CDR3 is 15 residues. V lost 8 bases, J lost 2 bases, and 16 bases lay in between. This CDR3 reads CASFRRAGAYNEQFF. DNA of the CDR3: TGTGCCAGCTTCCGGAGGGCAGGGGCCTACAATGAGCAGTTCTTC.

The CDR3 DNA reads TGCGCCAGCAGCCAAGATACTAGCGGGAGGCGAGAGACCCAGTACTTC. It specifies CASSQDTSGRRETQYF. The gene calls are TRBV4-1 and TRBJ2-5, with 12 bases identical to TRBD2. Germline CDR1 and CDR2: MGHRA and YSYEKL. Unmatched junction bases numbered 3, after V lost 0 bases and J lost 4 bases. CDR3 length: 16 residues.

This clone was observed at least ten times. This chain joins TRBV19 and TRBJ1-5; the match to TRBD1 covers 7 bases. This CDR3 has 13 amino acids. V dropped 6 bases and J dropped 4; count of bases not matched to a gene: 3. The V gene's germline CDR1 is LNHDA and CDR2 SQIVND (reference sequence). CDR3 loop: CASSGTVNQPQHF. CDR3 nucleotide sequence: TGTGCCAGTAGCGGGACAGTTAATCAGCCCCAGCATTTT. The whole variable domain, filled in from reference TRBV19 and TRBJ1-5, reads DGGITQSPKYLFRKEGQNVTLSCEQNLNHDAMYWYRQDPGQGLRLIYYSQIVNDFQKGDIAEGYSVSREKKESFPLTVTSAQKNPTAFYLCASSGTVNQPQHFGDGTRLSIL.

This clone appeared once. The CDR3 loop is CASSQVGGQSTYGYTF. The CDR3 bases are TGCGCCAGCAGCCAAGTCGGGGGACAGTCCACCTATGGCTACACCTTC. The rearrangement links TRBV4-1 to TRBJ1-2, with TRBD1 matching over 7 bases. CDR3 length: 16 residues. Trimming took 1 base from V and 4 from J; bases not matched to a gene: 9. Germline values: CDR1 MGHRA, CDR2 YSYEKL.

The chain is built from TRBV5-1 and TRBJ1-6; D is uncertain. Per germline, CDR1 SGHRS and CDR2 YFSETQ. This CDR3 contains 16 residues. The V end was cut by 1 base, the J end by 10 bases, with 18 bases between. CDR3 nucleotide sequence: TGCGCCAGCAGCTTGACGACATCCGGGAGAGGGTCACCCCTCCACTTT. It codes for CASSLTTSGRGSPLHF. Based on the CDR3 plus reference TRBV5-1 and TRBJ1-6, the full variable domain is KAGVTQTPRYLIKTRGQQVTLSCSPISGHRSVSWYQQTPGQGLQFLFEYFSETQRNKGNFPGRFSGRQFSNSRSEMNVSTLELGDSALYLCASSLTTSGRGSPLHFGNGTRLTVT.

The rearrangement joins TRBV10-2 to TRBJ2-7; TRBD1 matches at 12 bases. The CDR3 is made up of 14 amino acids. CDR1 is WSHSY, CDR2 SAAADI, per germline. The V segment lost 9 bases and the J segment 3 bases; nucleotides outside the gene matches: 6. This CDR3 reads CASRGTGGLYEQYF. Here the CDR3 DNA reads TGCGCCAGTAGAGGGACAGGGGGCCTCTACGAGCAGTACTTC.

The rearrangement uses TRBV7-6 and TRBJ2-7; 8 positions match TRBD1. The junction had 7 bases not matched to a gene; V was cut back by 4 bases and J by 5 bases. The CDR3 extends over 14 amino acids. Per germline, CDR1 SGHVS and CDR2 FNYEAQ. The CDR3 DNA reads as TGTGCCAGCAGCTGGGGGGACAGGAGAAACGAGCAGTACTTC. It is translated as CASSWGDRRNEQYF.